The text below deals with one TCR beta chain. Its matching antigen is unknown. The record originates from a study of STAT3 mutations in large granular lymphocyte leukemia. Study-level findings and limits: In about 30% of the 18 patients, new TCR clonotypes emerged after therapy. In several patients, dominant TCR clone burden exceeded STAT3 mutant burden. Every T-cell large granular lymphocyte leukemia patient had at least one immunodominant TCR beta clonotype. Samples missed the first appearance of the clone.

Average productive template count per sample was about 42,000. Clones were sequenced by immunoSEQ multiplex PCR, and TCRdb holds only the in-frame ones, with some missing. The sample holds more than 4,500 clones, roughly 80% seen once. V lost 2 bases to trimming and J lost 7 bases; unmatched junction nucleotides: 7. Germline V gene data show CDR1 as MNHNS and CDR2 as SASEGT. The CDR3 runs 15 residues. This TCR was recovered from a middle-aged man with T-cell large granular lymphocyte leukemia. Some clones in this sample may be carry-over from other donors' samples. The sequencing sample was made of peripheral blood mononuclear cells. The rearrangement joins TRBV6-1 to TRBJ2-1; 8 positions agree with TRBD1. Here the CDR3 reads CASSEIQGASNEQFF. The DNA of the CDR3 is TGTGCCAGCAGTGAAATCCAGGGGGCGAGTAATGAGCAGTTCTTC.